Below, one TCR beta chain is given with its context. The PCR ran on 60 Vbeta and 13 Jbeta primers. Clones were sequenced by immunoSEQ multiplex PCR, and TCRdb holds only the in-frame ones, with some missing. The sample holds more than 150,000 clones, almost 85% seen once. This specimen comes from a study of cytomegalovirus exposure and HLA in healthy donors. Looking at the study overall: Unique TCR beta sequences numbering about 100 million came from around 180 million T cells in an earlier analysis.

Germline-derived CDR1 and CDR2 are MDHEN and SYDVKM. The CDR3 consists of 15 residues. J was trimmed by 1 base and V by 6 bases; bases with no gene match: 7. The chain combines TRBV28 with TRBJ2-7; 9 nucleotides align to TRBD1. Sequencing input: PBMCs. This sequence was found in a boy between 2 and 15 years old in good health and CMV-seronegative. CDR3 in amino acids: CASSPPDRGSYEQYF. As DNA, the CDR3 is TGTGCCAGCAGCCCGCCGGACAGGGGATCCTACGAGCAGTACTTC.